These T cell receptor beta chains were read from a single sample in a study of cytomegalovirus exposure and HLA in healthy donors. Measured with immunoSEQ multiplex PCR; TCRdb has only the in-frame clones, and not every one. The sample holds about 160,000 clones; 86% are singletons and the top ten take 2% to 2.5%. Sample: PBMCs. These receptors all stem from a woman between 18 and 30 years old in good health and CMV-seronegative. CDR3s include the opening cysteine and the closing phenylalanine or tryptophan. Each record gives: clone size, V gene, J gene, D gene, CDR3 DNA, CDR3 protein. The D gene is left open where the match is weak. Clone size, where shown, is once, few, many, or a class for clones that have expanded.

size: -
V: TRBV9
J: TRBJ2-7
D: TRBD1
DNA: TGTGCCAGCAGCGTAGGGGGACAGGGGTCCTACGAGCAGTACTTC
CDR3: CASSVGGQGSYEQYF

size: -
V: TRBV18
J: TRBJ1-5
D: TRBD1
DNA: TGTGCCAGCTCACCGGGGACAGGCGGCAATCAGCCCCAGCATTTT
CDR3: CASSPGTGGNQPQHF

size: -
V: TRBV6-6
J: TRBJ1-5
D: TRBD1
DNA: TGTGCCAGCAGCCACCTGGACAGGGTTGGGCAGCCCCAGCATTTT
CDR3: CASSHLDRVGQPQHF

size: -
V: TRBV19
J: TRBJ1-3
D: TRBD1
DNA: TGTGCCAGTAGTCCCGCTGGACGAGGGACAGCCGGAAACACCATATATTTT
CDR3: CASSPAGRGTAGNTIYF

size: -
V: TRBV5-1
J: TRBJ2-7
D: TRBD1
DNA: TGCGCCAGCAGCAAGACGCCGGGACAGGGTTACGAGCAGTACTTC
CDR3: CASSKTPGQGYEQYF

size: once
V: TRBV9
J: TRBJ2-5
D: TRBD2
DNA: TGTGCCAGCAGCGCCTCCGGGACAGCGTCTAGCGGGGTGGACCAAGAGACCCAGTACTTC
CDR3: CASSASGTASSGVDQETQYF

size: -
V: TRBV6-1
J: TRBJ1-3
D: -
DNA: TGTGCCAGCAGTGAAGCACAGGGTAACGTGGGAAACACCATATATTTT
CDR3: CASSEAQGNVGNTIYF

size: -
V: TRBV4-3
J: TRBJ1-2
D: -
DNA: TGCGCCAGCAGCCAAGATCGTACGGCTAACTATGGCTACACCTTC
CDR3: CASSQDRTANYGYTF

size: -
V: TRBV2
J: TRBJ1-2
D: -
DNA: TGTGCCAGCAGTTCTGACAGGCCCAAACAACTCTATGGCTACACCTTC
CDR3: CASSSDRPKQLYGYTF

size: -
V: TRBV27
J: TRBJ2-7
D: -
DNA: TGTGCCAGCAGTTTGGCAGGGGCACCCTACGAGCAGTACTTC
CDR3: CASSLAGAPYEQYF

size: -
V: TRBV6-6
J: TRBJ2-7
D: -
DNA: TGTGCCAGCAGTCCAGTGACAGGTTTCTTCTCCTACGAGCAGTACTTC
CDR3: CASSPVTGFFSYEQYF

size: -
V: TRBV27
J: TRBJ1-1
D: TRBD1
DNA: TGTGCCAGCAGTTTATTTCAGGGGGCGATAGTATTGGCTTTCTTT
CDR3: CASSLFQGAIVLAFF

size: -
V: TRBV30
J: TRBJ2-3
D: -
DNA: TGTGCCTGGACTGGCGGTAGCACAGATACGCAGTATTTT
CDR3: CAWTGGSTDTQYF